A selection of T cell receptor beta chains follows, all from one sample in a study of identical twins. Each CDR3 protein gets one entry after TCRdb re-called the 5' RACE reads with MiXCR. The sample records over 500,000 distinct CDR3 sequences, roughly a fifth being singletons. This sample was shared with a second study, whose subject was T cells expressing NK-cell markers.

Sample: CD4+ T cells sorted from blood. These receptors were obtained from a woman aged 18 to 35 in good health. Both conserved end residues are trimmed from each CDR3.

V gene: TRBV5-1
J gene: TRBJ2-1
CDR3 protein: ASSPPGGGSYNEQF

V gene: TRBV6-2/TRBV6-3
J gene: TRBJ1-2
CDR3 protein: ASLPAGFYGYT

V gene: TRBV19
J gene: TRBJ2-1
CDR3 protein: ASSGGKGTGNEQF

V gene: TRBV20-1
J gene: TRBJ1-2
CDR3 protein: SASGYT

V gene: TRBV20-1
J gene: TRBJ2-3
CDR3 protein: SARDRGREDTQY

V gene: TRBV5-5
J gene: TRBJ2-1
CDR3 protein: ASSVEGLWANEQF

V gene: TRBV6-5
J gene: TRBJ2-1
CDR3 protein: ASSYSGRPYNEQF

V gene: TRBV6-1
J gene: TRBJ2-7
CDR3 protein: ASRWTRAREQY

V gene: TRBV20-1
J gene: TRBJ2-7
CDR3 protein: SAPSRDRGWVRVQY

V gene: TRBV20-1
J gene: TRBJ1-1
CDR3 protein: SARGGGDAEAF

V gene: TRBV7-2
J gene: TRBJ2-2
CDR3 protein: ASSFQGQAGELF

V gene: TRBV6-5
J gene: TRBJ2-3
CDR3 protein: ASSWGLAGVDTQY

V gene: TRBV7-9
J gene: TRBJ2-7
CDR3 protein: ASGGQAISYEQY

V gene: TRBV12-3/TRBV12-4
J gene: TRBJ2-7
CDR3 protein: ASSLSQGEQY

V gene: TRBV21-1
J gene: TRBJ2-4
CDR3 protein: ASSKGQGKNIQY

V gene: TRBV10-2
J gene: TRBJ2-2
CDR3 protein: ASTRAPPNTGELF

V gene: TRBV11-2
J gene: TRBJ2-7
CDR3 protein: ASSFVASGEQY

V gene: TRBV20-1
J gene: TRBJ2-7
CDR3 protein: SARGVHEQY

V gene: TRBV29-1
J gene: TRBJ1-2
CDR3 protein: SVTRDRGLLYGYT

V gene: TRBV20-1
J gene: TRBJ2-7
CDR3 protein: SAFASVHEQY

V gene: TRBV6-5
J gene: TRBJ1-1
CDR3 protein: ASSYKGGTEAF

V gene: TRBV14
J gene: TRBJ2-3
CDR3 protein: ASSTLPHTDTQY

V gene: TRBV20-1
J gene: TRBJ2-7
CDR3 protein: SALFPGRPYEQY

V gene: TRBV12-3/TRBV12-4
J gene: TRBJ1-1
CDR3 protein: ASSSHGPSDTEAF

V gene: TRBV10-3
J gene: TRBJ2-7
CDR3 protein: ATTSGGRTYEQY

V gene: TRBV5-3
J gene: TRBJ2-3
CDR3 protein: ARSSGIDRRTDTQY

V gene: TRBV5-1
J gene: TRBJ2-7
CDR3 protein: ASSSRGSQSSYEQY

V gene: TRBV12-3/TRBV12-4
J gene: TRBJ1-1
CDR3 protein: ASSLGRLATEAF

V gene: TRBV9
J gene: TRBJ2-7
CDR3 protein: ASGAGSIYEQY

V gene: TRBV4-3
J gene: TRBJ2-1
CDR3 protein: ASSQDVRSFLNEQF

V gene: TRBV4-3
J gene: TRBJ1-1
CDR3 protein: ASSQENPYTEAF

V gene: TRBV29-1
J gene: TRBJ2-5
CDR3 protein: SVYGLAGDDPWETQY

V gene: TRBV2
J gene: TRBJ1-5
CDR3 protein: ASRGRQGAYQPQH

V gene: TRBV5-1
J gene: TRBJ1-6
CDR3 protein: ASSLEQGISPLH

V gene: TRBV5-1
J gene: TRBJ2-5
CDR3 protein: ASSAQPGLAWETQY

V gene: TRBV12-3/TRBV12-4
J gene: TRBJ1-1
CDR3 protein: ASSPTYTEAF

V gene: TRBV5-1
J gene: TRBJ2-3
CDR3 protein: ASSPGLAGGQTDTQY

V gene: TRBV12-3/TRBV12-4
J gene: TRBJ1-2
CDR3 protein: ASSFLGAKGGYT

V gene: TRBV12-3/TRBV12-4
J gene: TRBJ2-7
CDR3 protein: ASSPAGGGYEQY

V gene: TRBV7-9
J gene: TRBJ1-4
CDR3 protein: ASSPQRTGNEKLF

V gene: TRBV5-1
J gene: TRBJ2-7
CDR3 protein: ASSSAGRLAIYEQY

V gene: TRBV12-3/TRBV12-4
J gene: TRBJ2-3
CDR3 protein: ASTIRGGDTQY

V gene: TRBV20-1
J gene: TRBJ2-5
CDR3 protein: SAPLAGGQETQY

V gene: TRBV20-1
J gene: TRBJ2-2
CDR3 protein: SARESGTLAGELF

V gene: TRBV5-1
J gene: TRBJ2-3
CDR3 protein: ASSGGTANTDTQY

V gene: TRBV12-3/TRBV12-4
J gene: TRBJ2-5
CDR3 protein: ASSPNPLLKETQY

V gene: TRBV7-2
J gene: TRBJ2-7
CDR3 protein: ASSPLRYEQY

V gene: TRBV3-1
J gene: TRBJ2-7
CDR3 protein: ASRAPGQPYEQY